This is a list of T cell receptor beta chains from one sample in a study of T cell responses to AZD1222 COVID-19 vaccine. Profiling relied on immunoSEQ multiplex PCR, and the TCRdb table lists in-frame clones only, not all of them. The sample comprises roughly 150,000 clones, approximately 90% of which are singletons, and around 1.3% rests with the top ten. The specimen comprised peripheral blood, sampled 28 days after the second AZD1222 dose. The receptors originated from an adult who received the AZD1222 COVID-19 vaccine. The CDR3 runs from the conserved cysteine through the conserved F or W. The size field is filled for only some rows; it gives once, few, many or a size class.

abundance	v_gene	j_gene	CDR3aa
few	TRBV5-1	TRBJ1-3	CASSPKVGTNSGNTIYF
-	TRBV29-1	TRBJ2-1	CSVEDEQGRSNEQFF
-	TRBV27	TRBJ1-2	CASSLSGQGGSYGYTF
-	TRBV7-3	TRBJ2-1	CASSSSPGLAANEQFF
-	TRBV28	TRBJ1-1	CASSFTGDTEAFF
-	TRBV19	TRBJ1-1	CASIVPGLPIFF
-	TRBV19	TRBJ1-2	CASSPGGQDLNYGYTF
-	TRBV7-2	TRBJ2-7	CASSLESSGDYEQYF
-	TRBV19	TRBJ2-3	CASSIVTGWRDTQYF
-	TRBV4-1	TRBJ1-2	CASSQDLGGYGYTF
-	TRBV11-3	TRBJ1-1	CASSPRAGGNTEAFF
-	TRBV7-9	TRBJ2-3	CASSLGGPDTQYF
-	TRBV7-9	TRBJ1-5	CASSFDYQPQHF
-	TRBV19	TRBJ1-4	CASSIITGSSTNEKLFF
-	TRBV6-1	TRBJ1-5	CASSDRGRGPIFQPQHF
-	TRBV19	TRBJ1-1	CASSIGRGNLNTEAFF